The TCR beta chain under discussion was sequenced for a study of naive and memory T cell subsets. Two oligonucleotides, mixed equimolar, formed the beta constant-region primer covering TRBC1 and TRBC2. TCRdb analysed the UMI-ligation and nested PCR reads with MiXCR anew, one entry per CDR3 protein. The sample has 150,000 or so distinct CDR3 sequences, about a sixth seen once. Study-wide points: Over 85% of naive TCR sequences appeared only once, unlike memory subsets.

Only a few counts were recorded for this clonotype. Its antigen is currently unknown. CDR1 and CDR2 (germline): SNHLY, FYNNEI. This CDR3 region has 15 residues. V was pared by 3 bases and J by 2 bases, with 14 bases between. This receptor was taken from a human donor in good health. This chain joins TRBV2 and TRBJ2-7, with D possibly TRBD2 on 6 matching bases. The specimen was naive CD4+ T cells from blood. Here the CDR3 reads CASSDSGGIAYEQYF. DNA of the CDR3: TGTGCCAGCAGTGATTCAGGCGGGATTGCCTACGAGCAGTACTTC.